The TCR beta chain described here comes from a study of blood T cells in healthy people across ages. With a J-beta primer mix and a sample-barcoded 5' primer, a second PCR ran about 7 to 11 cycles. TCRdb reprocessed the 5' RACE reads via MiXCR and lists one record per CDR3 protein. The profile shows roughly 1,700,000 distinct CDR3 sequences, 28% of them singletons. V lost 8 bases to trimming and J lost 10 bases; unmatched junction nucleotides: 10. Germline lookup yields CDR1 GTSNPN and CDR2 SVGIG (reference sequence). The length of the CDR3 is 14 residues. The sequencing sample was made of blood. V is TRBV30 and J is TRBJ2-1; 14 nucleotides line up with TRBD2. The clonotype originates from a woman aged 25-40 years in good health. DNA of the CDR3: TGTGCCCGAGAAAGACTAGCGGGGGGGGTGGAGCAGTTCTTC. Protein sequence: CARERLAGGVEQFF. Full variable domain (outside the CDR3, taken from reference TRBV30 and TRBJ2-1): SQTIHQWPATLVQPVGSPLSLECTVEGTSNPNLYWYRQAAGRGLQLLFYSVGIGQISSEVPQNLSASRPQDRQFILSSKKLLLSDSGFYLCARERLAGGVEQFFGPGTRLTVL.